These T cell receptor beta chains were read from a single sample in a study of blood T cell repertoires in COVID-19. Data came from immunoSEQ multiplex PCR; TCRdb stores just in-frame clones and leaves some out. The sample has tens of thousands of clones; around 78% are singletons. Source material: peripheral blood. The receptors derive from a human donor in a cohort sampled during active COVID-19. CDR3s include the opening cysteine and the closing phenylalanine or tryptophan. A D gene is named only where the DNA matches it firmly. Some rows have no size entry. The others give once, few or many, or a class for an expanded clone.

TRBJ1-1 | . | . | TRBV5-4 | CASSLAGQGSWTEAFF | TGTGCCAGCAGCTTGGCGGGCCAGGGGAGTTGGACTGAAGCTTTCTTT
TRBJ2-7 | . | . | TRBV6-6 | CASSYRAREFLEQYF | TGTGCCAGCAGTTATCGAGCCAGGGAATTTTTGGAGCAGTACTTC
TRBJ2-3 | . | TRBD1 | TRBV3-1/TRBV3-2 | CASSQNPGGDTQYF | TGTGCCAGCAGCCAAAACCCAGGGGGCGATACGCAGTATTTT
TRBJ2-5 | . | . | TRBV2 | CASSPDLARVETQYF | TGTGCCAGCAGTCCGGACCTAGCTAGGGTTGAGACCCAGTACTTC
TRBJ2-1 | . | TRBD2 | TRBV4-3 | CASSQDLLSRTRGDEQFF | TGCGCCAGCAGCCAAGATTTGTTGAGCAGGACTAGGGGCGATGAGCAGTTCTTC
TRBJ2-1 | . | TRBD1 | TRBV5-1 | CASSLAGTDNEQFF | TGCGCCAGCAGCTTGGCGGGGACAGACAATGAGCAGTTCTTC
TRBJ2-7 | once | TRBD1 | TRBV19 | CASSKGQNSYEQYF | TGTGCCAGTAGTAAGGGACAGAATAGCTACGAGCAGTACTTC
TRBJ1-1 | . | . | TRBV11-2 | CASSLVGVLEAFF | TGTGCCAGCAGCTTAGTAGGGGTCCTTGAAGCTTTCTTT
TRBJ1-6 | . | TRBD1 | TRBV27 | CASSNDRGYNSPLHF | TGTGCCAGCAGCAATGACAGGGGATATAATTCACCCCTCCACTTT
TRBJ2-3 | . | . | TRBV7-3 | CASSFEPTDTQYF | TGTGCCAGCAGCTTTGAGCCCACAGATACGCAGTATTTT
TRBJ2-5 | few | TRBD2 | TRBV5-4 | CASSLGLADQETQYF | TGTGCCAGCAGCTTGGGACTAGCGGATCAAGAGACCCAGTACTTC
TRBJ2-7 | . | TRBD2 | TRBV5-1 | CASSLGDYSYEQYF | TGCGCCAGCAGCCTCGGGGACTACTCCTACGAGCAGTACTTC
TRBJ1-1 | . | . | TRBV7-3 | CASSLSGGGNTEAFF | TGTGCCAGCAGCCTCTCCGGGGGTGGGAACACTGAAGCTTTCTTT
TRBJ1-6 | . | TRBD1 | TRBV20-1 | CSASRDRRNSPLHF | TGCAGTGCTAGTCGGGACAGGCGTAATTCACCCCTCCACTTT
TRBJ1-6 | . | . | TRBV3-1/TRBV3-2 | CASSQIFLNSPLHF | TGTGCCAGCAGCCAAATATTCCTCAATTCACCCCTCCACTTT
TRBJ2-5 | . | . | TRBV18 | CASSPASGQQETQYF | TGTGCCAGCTCACCAGCCAGCGGGCAACAAGAGACCCAGTACTTC
TRBJ2-2 | few | . | TRBV5-5 | CASSLAEGAGELFF | TGTGCCAGCAGCTTGGCCGAGGGGGCCGGGGAGCTGTTTTTT
TRBJ2-7 | . | . | TRBV18 | CASSPGGGIPYEQYF | TGTGCCAGCTCACCAGGCGGGGGCATCCCCTACGAGCAGTACTTC
TRBJ1-6 | few | . | TRBV7-9 | CASSLVTFAGRNSPLHF | TGTGCCAGCAGCTTAGTGACTTTCGCGGGCAGAAATTCACCCCTCCACTTT
TRBJ1-1 | . | . | TRBV18 | CASSPTGGVNLNTEAFF | TGTGCCAGCTCACCCACCGGGGGGGTTAACTTAAACACTGAAGCTTTCTTT
TRBJ2-7 | . | . | TRBV5-4 | CASSTSRGKAAHSSYEQYF | TGTGCCAGCAGCACTTCGAGGGGGAAGGCGGCACATAGCTCCTACGAGCAGTACTTC
TRBJ2-3 | . | . | TRBV2 | CASSTGLVDTQYF | TGTGCCAGCAGCACGGGACTGGTGGATACGCAGTATTTT
TRBJ1-5 | . | . | TRBV30 | CAWRADSAQPQHF | TGTGCCTGGCGAGCGGACAGCGCTCAGCCCCAGCATTTT
TRBJ2-7 | once | TRBD2 | TRBV7-2 | CASSSGTSGRARYEQYF | TGTGCCAGCAGTTCCGGGACTAGCGGGAGGGCCCGCTACGAGCAGTACTTC
TRBJ1-4 | . | TRBD1 | TRBV5-4 | CASSSASGQVNEKLFF | TGTGCCAGCAGCTCAGCCTCGGGACAGGTGAATGAAAAACTGTTTTTT
TRBJ2-2 | . | . | TRBV3-1/TRBV3-2 | CASSPYLGAQNTGELFF | TGTGCCAGCAGCCCGTATCTGGGGGCCCAAAACACCGGGGAGCTGTTTTTT
TRBJ2-7 | . | . | TRBV11-2 | CASTSSYEQYF | TGTGCCAGCACCTCTTCCTACGAGCAGTACTTC
TRBJ2-1 | . | TRBD2 | TRBV5-1 | CASSLLGLAGGSSSYNEQFF | TGCGCCAGCAGCTTGTTGGGGCTAGCGGGGGGCTCTAGCTCCTACAATGAGCAGTTCTTC
TRBJ1-6 | few | . | TRBV18 | CASSPRTGNSYNSPLHF | TGTGCCAGCTCACCCCGGACCGGGAACTCCTATAATTCACCCCTCCACTTT
TRBJ2-1 | . | TRBD2 | TRBV11-2 | CASSPRLAGEYNEQFF | TGTGCCAGCAGCCCGAGACTAGCGGGGGAGTACAATGAGCAGTTCTTC
TRBJ2-7 | . | . | TRBV6-6 | CASSSSEETYEQYF | TGTGCCAGCAGTTCCTCGGAGGAGACCTACGAGCAGTACTTC
TRBJ2-3 | once | . | TRBV7-2 | CASSLASVFTDTQYF | TGTGCCAGCAGCTTAGCGTCGGTCTTCACAGATACGCAGTATTTT
TRBJ1-3 | . | . | TRBV27 | CASRSRSGNTIYF | TGTGCCAGCAGGAGCAGGTCTGGAAACACCATATATTTT
TRBJ1-1 | . | . | TRBV29-1 | CSVEYTQSGTEAFF | TGCAGCGTTGAATACACCCAAAGTGGCACTGAAGCTTTCTTT
TRBJ2-7 | . | TRBD1 | TRBV9 | CASSVEGQGAYEQYF | TGTGCCAGCAGCGTAGAGGGACAGGGGGCCTACGAGCAGTACTTC
TRBJ1-1 | . | . | TRBV12-3/TRBV12-4 | CASSIPLSTEAFF | TGTGCCAGCAGTATACCGCTTAGCACTGAAGCTTTCTTT
TRBJ1-6 | . | . | TRBV5-8 | CASSGGQRGNSPLHF | TGTGCCAGCAGTGGAGGACAGAGGGGGAATTCACCCCTCCACTTT
TRBJ2-1 | . | . | TRBV5-1 | CASSLNTDEQFF | TGCGCCAGCAGCTTGAATACGGATGAGCAGTTCTTC
TRBJ1-6 | . | . | TRBV5-1 | CASSPTYNSPLHF | TGCGCCAGCAGCCCAACTTATAATTCACCCCTCCACTTT
TRBJ2-1 | . | TRBD1 | TRBV7-2 | CASSSRTGSSYNEQFF | TGTGCCAGCAGCTCCAGGACAGGGAGTTCCTACAATGAGCAGTTCTTC
TRBJ2-7 | few | TRBD2 | TRBV27 | CASSFSGSYEQYF | TGTGCCAGCAGTTTTAGCGGGAGCTACGAGCAGTACTTC
TRBJ1-6 | once | . | TRBV7-2 | CASSFTGSIQGNSPLHF | TGTGCCAGCAGCTTCACAGGGTCCATTCAGGGCAATTCACCCCTCCACTTT
TRBJ1-3 | . | . | TRBV30 | CAWSLIWPNTIYF | TGTGCCTGGAGCCTTATTTGGCCGAACACCATATATTTT
TRBJ1-5 | . | . | TRBV19 | CASSFQGRGEGQPQHF | TGTGCCAGTAGCTTTCAGGGGAGGGGGGAAGGTCAGCCCCAGCATTTT
TRBJ1-2 | . | TRBD1 | TRBV11-2 | CASSSGQYGYTF | TGTGCCAGCAGCTCGGGACAGTATGGCTACACCTTC
TRBJ2-7 | . | TRBD2 | TRBV27 | CASSWDYSYEQYF | TGTGCCAGCAGCTGGGACTACTCCTACGAGCAGTACTTC
TRBJ1-2 | . | . | TRBV6-5 | CASRYPGSYGYTF | TGTGCCAGCAGGTACCCGGGAAGCTATGGCTACACCTTC
TRBJ1-6 | . | . | TRBV9 | CASSVAAGSVGNSPLHF | TGTGCCAGCAGCGTAGCAGCGGGATCGGTGGGTAATTCACCCCTCCACTTT
TRBJ2-7 | . | TRBD1 | TRBV6-6 | CASSYRQGGEYEQYF | TGTGCCAGCAGTTACCGACAGGGCGGTGAGTACGAGCAGTACTTC
TRBJ2-6 | . | TRBD2 | TRBV19 | CASGGGPTFSGANVLTF | TGTGCCAGTGGGGGGGGACCGACATTCTCTGGGGCCAACGTCCTGACTTTC